Listed below are T cell receptor beta chains from one sample, sequenced in a study of T-cell reconstitution after alpha-beta-depleted transplantation in children. TCRdb re-called the PCR reads through MiXCR, storing one row per CDR3 protein. The data hold around 600,000 distinct CDR3 sequences, with about 11% observed a single time. Source: PBMCs from the stem cell graft donor, taken from the stem cell graft. Every receptor here comes from a human donor who donated a stem cell graft to a child with acute myeloid leukemia. CDR3s include the opening cysteine and the closing phenylalanine or tryptophan. A D gene is named only where the DNA matches it firmly. Only part of the rows carry a size: once, few, many, or a class if the clone is expanded.

once,TRBJ2-7,TRBV28,.,CASTPPASTRGRQYF,TGTGCCAGCACCCCTCCGGCCAGCACCAGGGGTAGGCAGTACTTC
few,TRBJ2-7,TRBV18,.,CASSPVPGDTYEQYF,TGTGCCAGCTCACCGGTGCCAGGGGACACCTACGAGCAGTACTTC
many,TRBJ2-3,TRBV7-4,.,CASSLGPSVCTDTQYF,TGTGCCAGCAGCTTAGGACCCTCAGTCTGCACAGATACGCAGTATTTT
few,TRBJ2-1,TRBV5-1,.,CASSEAGLSNEQFF,TGCGCCAGCAGCGAAGCGGGTCTATCCAATGAGCAGTTCTTC
few,TRBJ2-7,TRBV28,.,CASRASKAYEQYF,TGTGCCAGCAGGGCCTCCAAAGCCTACGAGCAGTACTTC
.,TRBJ2-3,TRBV20-1,.,CSALVEGAGDTQYF,TGCAGTGCCCTGGTGGAGGGGGCTGGAGATACGCAGTATTTT
many,TRBJ1-1,TRBV20-1,.,CSARAGGQHTEAFF,TGCAGTGCTAGAGCTGGGGGACAACACACTGAAGCTTTCTTT
.,TRBJ2-7,TRBV13,TRBD2,CASSLTALAGGPSVYEQYF,TGTGCCAGCAGCTTAACTGCGCTAGCGGGAGGGCCTAGCGTATACGAGCAGTACTTC
few,TRBJ2-7,TRBV7-8,.,CASSPRMGLSYEQYF,TGTGCCAGCAGCCCTCGGATGGGACTTTCCTACGAGCAGTACTTC
few,TRBJ2-1,TRBV7-9,.,CASGRKDYNEQFF,TGTGCCAGCGGAAGAAAGGACTACAATGAGCAGTTCTTC
few,TRBJ2-7,TRBV6-1,.,CASSFGLGGEQYF,TGTGCCAGCAGCTTCGGGCTTGGGGGCGAGCAGTACTTC
few,TRBJ2-3,TRBV11-2,.,CASSLGRTADTQYF,TGTGCCAGCAGCTTAGGCAGGACTGCAGATACGCAGTATTTT
.,TRBJ2-1,TRBV4-3,.,CASSQVYKSNEQFF,TGCGCCAGCAGCCAAGTATACAAGAGCAATGAGCAGTTCTTC
many,TRBJ2-2,TRBV7-2,.,CASSLVGAAGELFF,TGTGCCAGCAGCCTGGTTGGAGCGGCCGGGGAGCTGTTTTTT
few,TRBJ2-1,TRBV7-3,TRBD2,CASSLRAGTYNEQFF,TGTGCCAGCAGCTTAAGAGCGGGGACCTACAATGAGCAGTTCTTC
.,TRBJ2-2,TRBV7-3,TRBD1,CASSFDRGPGELFF,TGTGCCAGCAGCTTTGACAGGGGCCCCGGGGAGCTGTTTTTT
many,TRBJ2-7,TRBV7-2,TRBD2,CASSLAGGRGLAGLSSYEQYF,TGTGCCAGCAGCTTAGCCGGGGGGCGCGGACTAGCGGGTCTGAGCTCCTACGAGCAGTACTTC
.,TRBJ2-1,TRBV11-2,.,CASSLDLGGSSSYNEQFF,TGTGCCAGCAGCTTAGATCTCGGCGGTTCCAGCTCCTACAATGAGCAGTTCTTC